The entry below describes one TCR beta chain. The CDR3 totals 14 residues. Trimming at V came to 5 bases and at J to 6 bases, leaving 7 bases not matched to a gene. Germline V lookup: CDR1 SGHAT, CDR2 FQNNGV. This record comes from a study of blood T cells in healthy people across ages. Sample-barcoded 5' priming and a J-beta primer mix drove a second PCR of about 6 to 11 cycles. Each cDNA molecule received a tag from a template-switch adaptor that had 12 random nucleotides. TCRdb fed the 5' RACE reads into MiXCR, producing one record per CDR3 protein. Here the sample spans roughly 700,000 distinct CDR3 sequences, roughly 50% being singletons. The donors, all healthy, were Caucasians living in Russia, aged about 6 to 90.

Material: blood. This TCR derives from a woman in her sixties or seventies in good health. The chain is built from TRBV11-2 and TRBJ1-5; the match to TRBD1 covers 7 bases. The CDR3 sequence: CASSPQGGGQPQHF. In DNA form, the CDR3 reads TGTGCCAGCAGCCCCCAGGGGGGAGGTCAGCCCCAGCATTTT.